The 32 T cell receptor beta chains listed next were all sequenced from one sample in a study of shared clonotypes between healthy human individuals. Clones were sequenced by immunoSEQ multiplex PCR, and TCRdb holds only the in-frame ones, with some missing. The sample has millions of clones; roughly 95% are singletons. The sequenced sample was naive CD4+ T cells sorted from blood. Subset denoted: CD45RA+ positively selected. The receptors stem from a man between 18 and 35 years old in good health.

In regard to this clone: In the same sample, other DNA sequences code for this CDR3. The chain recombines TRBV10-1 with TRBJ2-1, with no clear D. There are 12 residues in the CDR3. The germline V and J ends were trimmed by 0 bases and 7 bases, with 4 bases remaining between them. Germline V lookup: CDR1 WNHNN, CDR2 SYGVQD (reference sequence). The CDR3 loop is CASSESWNEQFF. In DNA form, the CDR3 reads TGCGCCAGCAGTGAGTCCTGGAATGAGCAGTTCTTC.

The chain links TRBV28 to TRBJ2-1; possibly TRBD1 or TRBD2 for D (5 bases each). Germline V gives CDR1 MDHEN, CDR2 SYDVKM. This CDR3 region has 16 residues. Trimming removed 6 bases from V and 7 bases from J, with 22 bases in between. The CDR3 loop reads CASRTRGRTNRNEQFF. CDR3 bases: TGTGCCAGCAGAACCCGGGGCCGGACAAACAGGAATGAGCAGTTCTTC.

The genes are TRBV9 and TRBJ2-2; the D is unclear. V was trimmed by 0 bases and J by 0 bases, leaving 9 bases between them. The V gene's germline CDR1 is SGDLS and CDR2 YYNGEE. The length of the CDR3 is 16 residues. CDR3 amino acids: CASSVVADPNTGELFF. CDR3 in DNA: TGTGCCAGCAGCGTAGTGGCGGACCCGAACACCGGGGAGCTGTTTTTT.

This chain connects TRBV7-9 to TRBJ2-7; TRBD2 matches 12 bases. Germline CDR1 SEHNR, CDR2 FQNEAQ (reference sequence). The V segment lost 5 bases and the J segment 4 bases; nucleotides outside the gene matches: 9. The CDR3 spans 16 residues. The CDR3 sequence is CASSQGLAGPFYEQYF. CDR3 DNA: TGTGCCAGCAGCCAGGGACTAGCGGGCCCCTTTTACGAGCAGTACTTC.

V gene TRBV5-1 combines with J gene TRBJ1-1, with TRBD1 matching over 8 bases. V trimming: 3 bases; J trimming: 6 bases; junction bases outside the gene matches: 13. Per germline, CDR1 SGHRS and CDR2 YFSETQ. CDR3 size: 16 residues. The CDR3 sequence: CASSSGQGGGRSEAFF. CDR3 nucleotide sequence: TGCGCCAGCAGCTCTGGACAGGGAGGGGGTAGGTCTGAAGCTTTCTTT.

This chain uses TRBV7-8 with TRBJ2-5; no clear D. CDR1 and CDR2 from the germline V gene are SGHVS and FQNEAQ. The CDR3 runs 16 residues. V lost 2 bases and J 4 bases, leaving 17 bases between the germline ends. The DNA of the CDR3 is TGTGCCAGCAGCTTAACCCTCCGGGCAGTCGGAGAGACCCAGTACTTC. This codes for CASSLTLRAVGETQYF.

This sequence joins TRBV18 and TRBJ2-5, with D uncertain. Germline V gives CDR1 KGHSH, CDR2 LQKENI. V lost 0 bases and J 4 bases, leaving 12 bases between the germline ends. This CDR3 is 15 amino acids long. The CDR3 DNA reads TGTGCCAGCTCACCACCGTCCGGCAGAGGAGAGACCCAGTACTTC. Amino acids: CASSPPSGRGETQYF.

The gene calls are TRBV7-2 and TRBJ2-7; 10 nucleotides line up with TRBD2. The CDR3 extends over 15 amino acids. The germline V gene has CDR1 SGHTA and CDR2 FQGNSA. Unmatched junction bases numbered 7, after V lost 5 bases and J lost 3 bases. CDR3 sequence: CASSQTSGLGYEQYF. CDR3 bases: TGTGCCAGCAGCCAGACTAGCGGGCTAGGCTACGAGCAGTACTTC. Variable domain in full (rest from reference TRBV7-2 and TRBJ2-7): GAGVSQSPSNKVTEKGKDVELRCDPISGHTALYWYRQSLGQGLEFLIYFQGNSAPDKSGLPSDRFSAERTGGSVSTLTIQRTQQEDSAVYLCASSQTSGLGYEQYFGPGTRLTVT.

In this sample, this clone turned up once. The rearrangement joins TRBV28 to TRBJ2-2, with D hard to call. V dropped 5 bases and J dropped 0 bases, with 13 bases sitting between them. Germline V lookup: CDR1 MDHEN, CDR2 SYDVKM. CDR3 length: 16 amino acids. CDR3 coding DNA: TGTGCCAGCAGTGGTAATAGATATTCGAACACCGGGGAGCTGTTTTTT. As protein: CASSGNRYSNTGELFF.

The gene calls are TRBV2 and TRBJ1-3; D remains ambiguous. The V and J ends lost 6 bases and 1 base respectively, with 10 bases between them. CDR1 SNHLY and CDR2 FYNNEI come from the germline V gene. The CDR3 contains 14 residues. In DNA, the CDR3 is TGTGCCAGCAGAAACATCGGATCTGGAAACACCATATATTTT. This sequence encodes CASRNIGSGNTIYF.

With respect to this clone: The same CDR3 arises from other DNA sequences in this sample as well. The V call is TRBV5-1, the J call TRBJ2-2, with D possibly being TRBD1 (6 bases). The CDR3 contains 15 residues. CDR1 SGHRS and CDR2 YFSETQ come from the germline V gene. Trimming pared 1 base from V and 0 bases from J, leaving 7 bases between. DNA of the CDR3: TGCGCCAGCAGCTTGACAGGGTCGAACACCGGGGAGCTGTTTTTT. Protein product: CASSLTGSNTGELFF.

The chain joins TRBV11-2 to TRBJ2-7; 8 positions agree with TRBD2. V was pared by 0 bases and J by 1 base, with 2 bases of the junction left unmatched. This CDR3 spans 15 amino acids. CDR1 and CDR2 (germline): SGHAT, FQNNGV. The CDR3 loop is CASSLELAESYEQYF. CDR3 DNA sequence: TGTGCCAGCAGCTTAGAACTAGCGGAGTCCTACGAGCAGTACTTC.

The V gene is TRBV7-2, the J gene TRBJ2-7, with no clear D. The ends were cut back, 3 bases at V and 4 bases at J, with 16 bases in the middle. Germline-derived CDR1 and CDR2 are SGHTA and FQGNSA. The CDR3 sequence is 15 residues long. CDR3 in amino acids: CASSFQSPLGYEQYF. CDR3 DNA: TGTGCCAGCAGCTTTCAATCCCCCCTGGGGTACGAGCAGTACTTC.

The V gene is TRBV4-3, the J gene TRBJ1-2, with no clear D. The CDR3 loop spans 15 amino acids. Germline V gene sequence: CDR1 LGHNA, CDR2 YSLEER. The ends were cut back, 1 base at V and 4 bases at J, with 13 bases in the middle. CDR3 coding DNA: TGCGCCAGCAGCCAAGTTCCGGGAGGCTCCTATGGCTACACCTTC. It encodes CASSQVPGGSYGYTF.

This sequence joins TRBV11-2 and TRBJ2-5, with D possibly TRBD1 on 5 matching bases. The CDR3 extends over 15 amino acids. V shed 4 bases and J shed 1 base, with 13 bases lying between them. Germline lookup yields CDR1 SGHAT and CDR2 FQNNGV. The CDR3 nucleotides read TGTGCCAGCAGCTCAGGGCGTAAATTCCAAGAGACCCAGTACTTC. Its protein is CASSSGRKFQETQYF.

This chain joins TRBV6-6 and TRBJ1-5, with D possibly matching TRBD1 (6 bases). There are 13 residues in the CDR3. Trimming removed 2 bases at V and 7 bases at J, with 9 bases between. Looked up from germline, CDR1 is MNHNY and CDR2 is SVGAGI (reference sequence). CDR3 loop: CASSYERGQPQHF. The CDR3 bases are TGTGCCAGCAGTTACGAAAGGGGGCAGCCCCAGCATTTT.

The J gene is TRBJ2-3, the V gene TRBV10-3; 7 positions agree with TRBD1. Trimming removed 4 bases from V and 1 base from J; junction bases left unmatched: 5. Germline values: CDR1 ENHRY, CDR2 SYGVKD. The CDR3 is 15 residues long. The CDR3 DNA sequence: TGTGCCATCAGTGGGACAGACAGGGGCACAGATACGCAGTATTTT. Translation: CAISGTDRGTDTQYF.

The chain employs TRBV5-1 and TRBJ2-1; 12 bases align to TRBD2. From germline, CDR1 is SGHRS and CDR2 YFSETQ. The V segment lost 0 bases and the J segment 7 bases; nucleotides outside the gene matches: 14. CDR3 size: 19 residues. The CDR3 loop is CASSLAAGSLAGGNNEQFF. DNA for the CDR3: TGCGCCAGCAGCTTGGCGGCAGGGTCACTAGCGGGGGGTAATAATGAGCAGTTCTTC.

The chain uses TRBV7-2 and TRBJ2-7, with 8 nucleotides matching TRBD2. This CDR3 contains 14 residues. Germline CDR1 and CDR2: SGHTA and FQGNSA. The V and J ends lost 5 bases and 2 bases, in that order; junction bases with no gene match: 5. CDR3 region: CASSLSGVPYEQYF. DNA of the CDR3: TGTGCCAGCAGCCTTAGCGGGGTCCCCTACGAGCAGTACTTC.

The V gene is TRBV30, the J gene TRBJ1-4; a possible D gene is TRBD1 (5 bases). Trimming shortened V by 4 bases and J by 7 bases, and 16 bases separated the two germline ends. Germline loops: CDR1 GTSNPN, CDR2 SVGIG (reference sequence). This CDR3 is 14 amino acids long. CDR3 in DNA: TGTGCCTGGACTTGGGGCCCAGCGGGTGAAAAACTGTTTTTT. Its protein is CAWTWGPAGEKLFF.

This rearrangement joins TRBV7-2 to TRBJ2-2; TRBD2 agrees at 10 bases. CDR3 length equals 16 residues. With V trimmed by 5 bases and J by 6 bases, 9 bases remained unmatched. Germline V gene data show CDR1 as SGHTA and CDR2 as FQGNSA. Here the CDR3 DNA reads TGTGCCAGCAGCCCGCTTCGACTAGCGGGTTCCGGGGAGCTGTTTTTT. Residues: CASSPLRLAGSGELFF.

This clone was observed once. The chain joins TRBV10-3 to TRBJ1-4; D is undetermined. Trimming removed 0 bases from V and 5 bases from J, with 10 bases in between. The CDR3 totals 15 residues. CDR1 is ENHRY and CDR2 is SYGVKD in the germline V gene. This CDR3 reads CAISESKVFNEKLFF. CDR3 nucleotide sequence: TGTGCCATCAGTGAGTCGAAGGTGTTCAATGAAAAACTGTTTTTT.

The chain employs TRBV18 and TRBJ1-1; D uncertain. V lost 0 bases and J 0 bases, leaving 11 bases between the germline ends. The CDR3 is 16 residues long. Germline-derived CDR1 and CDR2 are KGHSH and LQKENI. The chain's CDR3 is CASSPPGRPLNTEAFF. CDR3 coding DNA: TGTGCCAGCTCACCACCGGGCAGGCCACTGAACACTGAAGCTTTCTTT.

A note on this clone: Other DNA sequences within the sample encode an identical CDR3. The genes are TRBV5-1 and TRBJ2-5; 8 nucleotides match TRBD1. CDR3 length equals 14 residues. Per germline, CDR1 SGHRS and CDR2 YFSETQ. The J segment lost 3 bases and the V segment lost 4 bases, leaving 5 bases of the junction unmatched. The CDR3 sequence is CASSPGTGKETQYF. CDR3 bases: TGCGCCAGCAGCCCTGGGACAGGAAAAGAGACCCAGTACTTC. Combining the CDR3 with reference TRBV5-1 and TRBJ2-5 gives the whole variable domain KAGVTQTPRYLIKTRGQQVTLSCSPISGHRSVSWYQQTPGQGLQFLFEYFSETQRNKGNFPGRFSGRQFSNSRSEMNVSTLELGDSALYLCASSPGTGKETQYFGPGTRLLVL.

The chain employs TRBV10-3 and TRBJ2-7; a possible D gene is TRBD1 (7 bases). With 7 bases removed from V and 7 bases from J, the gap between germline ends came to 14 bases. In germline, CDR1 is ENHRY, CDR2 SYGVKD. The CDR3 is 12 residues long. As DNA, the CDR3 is TGTGCCATCAAGGGCAGGGGGGAGGAGCAGTACTTC. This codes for CAIKGRGEEQYF.

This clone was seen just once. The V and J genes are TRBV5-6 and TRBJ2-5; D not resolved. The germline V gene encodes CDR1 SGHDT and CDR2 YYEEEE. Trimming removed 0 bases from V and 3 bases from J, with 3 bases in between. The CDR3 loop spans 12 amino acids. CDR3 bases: TGTGCCAGCAGCTTGGTAAAAGAGACCCAGTACTTC. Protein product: CASSLVKETQYF.

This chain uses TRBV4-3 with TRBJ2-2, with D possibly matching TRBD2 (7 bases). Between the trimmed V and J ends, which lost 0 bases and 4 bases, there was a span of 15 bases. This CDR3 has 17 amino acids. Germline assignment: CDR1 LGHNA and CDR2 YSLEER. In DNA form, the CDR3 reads TGCGCCAGCAGCCAAGATAACGGGGGGCTTAGCACCGGGGAGCTGTTTTTT. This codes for CASSQDNGGLSTGELFF.

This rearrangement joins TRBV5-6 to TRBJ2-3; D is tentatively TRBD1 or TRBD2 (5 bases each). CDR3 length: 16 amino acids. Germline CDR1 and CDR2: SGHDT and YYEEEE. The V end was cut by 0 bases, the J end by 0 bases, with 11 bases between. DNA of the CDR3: TGTGCCAGCAGCTTGGTCCCGGGGCCTAGCACAGATACGCAGTATTTT. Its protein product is CASSLVPGPSTDTQYF. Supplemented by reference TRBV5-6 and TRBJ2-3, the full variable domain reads DAGVTQSPTHLIKTRGQQVTLRCSPKSGHDTVSWYQQALGQGPQFIFQYYEEEERQRGNFPDRFSGHQFPNYSSELNVNALLLGDSALYLCASSLVPGPSTDTQYFGPGTRLTVL.

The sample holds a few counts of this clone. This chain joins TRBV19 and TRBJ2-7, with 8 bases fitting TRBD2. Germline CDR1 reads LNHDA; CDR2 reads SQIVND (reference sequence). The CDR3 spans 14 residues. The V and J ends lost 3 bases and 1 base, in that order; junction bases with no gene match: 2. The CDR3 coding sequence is TGTGCCAGTAGTATGCGGGAGGCGTCCTACGAGCAGTACTTC. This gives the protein CASSMREASYEQYF.

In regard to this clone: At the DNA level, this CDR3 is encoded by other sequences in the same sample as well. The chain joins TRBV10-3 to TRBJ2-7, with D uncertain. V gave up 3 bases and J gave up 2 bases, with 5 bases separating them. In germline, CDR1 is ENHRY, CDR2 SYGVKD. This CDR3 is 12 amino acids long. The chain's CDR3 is CAISDSTYEQYF. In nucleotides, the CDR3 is TGTGCCATCAGTGACAGTACCTACGAGCAGTACTTC.

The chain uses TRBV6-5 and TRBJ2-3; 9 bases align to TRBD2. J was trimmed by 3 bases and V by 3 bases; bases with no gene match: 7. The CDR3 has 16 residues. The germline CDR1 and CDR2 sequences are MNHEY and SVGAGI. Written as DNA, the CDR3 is TGTGCCAGCAGTTATAGCGGGAGACCTAGTACAGATACGCAGTATTTT. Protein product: CASSYSGRPSTDTQYF.

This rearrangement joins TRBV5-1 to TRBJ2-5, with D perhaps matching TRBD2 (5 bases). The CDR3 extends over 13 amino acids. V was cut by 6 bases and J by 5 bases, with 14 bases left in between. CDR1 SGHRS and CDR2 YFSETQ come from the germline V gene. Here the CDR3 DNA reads TGCGCCAGCACCAACCCTCCGGGGGAGACCCAGTACTTC. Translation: CASTNPPGETQYF.